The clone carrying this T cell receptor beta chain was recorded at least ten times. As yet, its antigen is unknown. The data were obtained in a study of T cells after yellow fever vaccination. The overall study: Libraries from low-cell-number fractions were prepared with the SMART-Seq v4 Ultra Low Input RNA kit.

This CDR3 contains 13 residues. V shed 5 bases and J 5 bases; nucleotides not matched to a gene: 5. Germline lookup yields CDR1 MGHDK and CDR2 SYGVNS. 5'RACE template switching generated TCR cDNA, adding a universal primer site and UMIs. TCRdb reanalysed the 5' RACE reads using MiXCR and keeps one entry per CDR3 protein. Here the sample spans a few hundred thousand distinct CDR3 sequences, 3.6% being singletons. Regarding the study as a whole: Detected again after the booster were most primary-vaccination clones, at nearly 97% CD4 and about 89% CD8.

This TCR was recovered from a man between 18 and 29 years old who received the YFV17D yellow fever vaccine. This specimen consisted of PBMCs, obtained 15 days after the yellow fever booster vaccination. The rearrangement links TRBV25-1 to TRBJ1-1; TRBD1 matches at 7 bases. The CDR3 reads CASSKGQRTEAFF. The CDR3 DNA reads TGTGCCAGCAGTAAGGGACAGAGGACTGAAGCTTTCTTT.